This T cell receptor (beta chain) appears in the sequencing data of a study of shared clonotypes between healthy human individuals. The repertoire was sequenced with immunoSEQ multiplex PCR; TCRdb's copy has only in-frame clones and lacks some. Among about 2.1 million clones, around 93% were seen once, and the ten largest hold 1.5% to 2%. The naive CD8 population came from CD45RO-negative cells selected for CCR7, without terminally differentiated effector memory CD45RA+ cells. The V end was cut by 2 bases, the J end by 0 bases, with 8 bases between. This CDR3 is 15 amino acids long. Per germline, CDR1 SGDLS and CDR2 YYNGEE.

Sequencing used naive CD8+ T cells from PBMCs. The TCR sequence derives from a man between 18 and 35 years old in good health. Some clones in this sample may be carry-over from other donors' samples. This rearrangement joins TRBV9 to TRBJ1-4; D gene uncertain. DNA for the CDR3: TGTGCCAGCAGCGTGCTAGATGCAACTAATGAAAAACTGTTTTTT. It encodes CASSVLDATNEKLFF.